The present T cell receptor (beta chain) was sequenced within a study of cytomegalovirus exposure and HLA in healthy donors. Study-wide results and limits: In vitro assays verified that three CMV-associated chains recognized CMV antigens specifically. TCR beta chains numbering more than 150 were designated cytomegalovirus-associated. The tendency of first-cohort TCR clusters to co-occur in the 120 validation repertoires was the finding of a later analysis. The classifier, whose performance was assessed in both the original and validation cohorts, reportedly diagnosed cytomegalovirus status with high specificity and sensitivity.

V lost 1 base to trimming and J lost 6 bases, with 9 bases between them. The germline V gene has CDR1 GTSNPN and CDR2 SVGIG (reference sequence). The CDR3 is 12 residues long. Details on this clone: Its antigen is unidentified.

Assay: immunoSEQ multiplex PCR; the TCRdb copy retains only in-frame clones and omits some. This sample carries roughly 79,000 clones, 85% to 95% of them seen once, and the ten largest clones take roughly 0.62%. Sequencing was performed on PBMCs. This clonotype was sampled from a man aged 18-30 years in good health and CMV-seronegative. The V and J genes are TRBV30 and TRBJ1-1; no clear D gene. CDR3 coding DNA: TGTGCCTGGAGTGGTAGTACTTCTGAAGCTTTCTTT. Its translation is CAWSGSTSEAFF.